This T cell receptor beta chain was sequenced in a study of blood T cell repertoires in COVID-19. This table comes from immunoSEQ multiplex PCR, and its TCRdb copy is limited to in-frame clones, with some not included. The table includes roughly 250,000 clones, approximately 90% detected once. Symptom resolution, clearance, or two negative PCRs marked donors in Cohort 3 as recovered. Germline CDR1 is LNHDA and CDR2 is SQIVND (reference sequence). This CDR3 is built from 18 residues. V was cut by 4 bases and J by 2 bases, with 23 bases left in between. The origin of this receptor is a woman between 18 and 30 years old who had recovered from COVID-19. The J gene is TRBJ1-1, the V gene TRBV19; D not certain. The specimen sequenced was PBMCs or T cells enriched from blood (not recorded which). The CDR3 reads CASSTPPSVQRPNTEAFF. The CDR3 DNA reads TGTGCCAGTAGTACCCCGCCGAGCGTCCAAAGGCCAAACACTGAAGCTTTCTTT.